The TCR beta chain described here comes from a study of cytomegalovirus exposure and HLA in healthy donors. The PCR made use of 60 Vbeta and 13 Jbeta primers. The data were produced by immunoSEQ multiplex PCR, yet TCRdb's version contains in-frame clones alone and is incomplete. The sample lists fewer than 140,000 clones, 70% to 85% occurring once. CDR3 length equals 14 residues. CDR1 and CDR2 from the germline V gene are SGHTA and FQGNSA. V was pared by 1 base and J by 2 bases, with 8 bases between. The sequenced sample was PBMCs. The TCR sequence derives from a man aged 55 to 69 in good health and CMV-seronegative. This chain connects TRBV7-2 to TRBJ1-1; perhaps TRBD1 as D (5 bases). The chain's CDR3 is CASSLGTSNTEAFF. Written as DNA, the CDR3 is TGTGCCAGCAGCTTAGGGACAAGCAACACTGAAGCTTTCTTT.